This T cell receptor (beta chain) came from a study of cytomegalovirus exposure and HLA in healthy donors. Broader study findings: Donors belonging to an Asian-associated ancestry cluster reportedly showed fewer N-insertions in productive TCRs than the roughly 670-donor mean, according to what a later analysis found. A later analysis revealed that TCR association rates differed between HLA loci, peaking at DRB1 and bottoming out at HLA-C. The classifier reportedly diagnosed cytomegalovirus status with high specificity and sensitivity.

Notes on this clone: As yet, its antigen is unknown.

It was with 60 Vbeta and 13 Jbeta primers that the PCR ran. Original methodology: Later reanalysis found around 80 million unique TCR beta chains, some 10 million of them shared. TCRdb keeps only in-frame clones here, not all; method: immunoSEQ multiplex PCR. V, J and clone size are taken as reported in that table, and D and trimming were inferred from the DNA itself. The sample has about 100,000 clones, under 80% seen once. This clonotype originated in a man between 45 and 60 years old in good health and CMV-seropositive. The material sequenced was PBMCs.

CDR3 nucleotides: TGTGCCAGCAGTTTATCGGTGAGCTCCTACAATGAGCAGTTCTTC. Encoded protein: CASSLSVSSYNEQFF. The genes are TRBV27 and TRBJ2-1; D not resolved. Germline V lookup: CDR1 MNHEY, CDR2 SMNVEV (reference sequence). The germline V and J ends were trimmed by 0 bases and 0 bases, with 6 bases remaining between them. This CDR3 is 15 amino acids long.